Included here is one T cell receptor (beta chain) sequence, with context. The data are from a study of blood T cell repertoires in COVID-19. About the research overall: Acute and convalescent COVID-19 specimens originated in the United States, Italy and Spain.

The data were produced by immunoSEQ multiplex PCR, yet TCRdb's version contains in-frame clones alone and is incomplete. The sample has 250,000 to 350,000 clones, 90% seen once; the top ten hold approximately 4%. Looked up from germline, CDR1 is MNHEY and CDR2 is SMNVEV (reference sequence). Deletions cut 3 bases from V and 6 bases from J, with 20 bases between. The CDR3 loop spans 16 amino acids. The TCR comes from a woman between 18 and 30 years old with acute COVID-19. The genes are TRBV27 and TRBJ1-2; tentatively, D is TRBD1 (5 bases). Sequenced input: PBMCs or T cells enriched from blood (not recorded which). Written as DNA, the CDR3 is TGTGCCAGCAGTTTCGATCCGTGGGGGGAGGTCGATGGCTACACCTTC. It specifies CASSFDPWGEVDGYTF.